The T cell receptor (beta chain) described here comes from a study of cytomegalovirus exposure and HLA in healthy donors. Study at large: Some 180 million T cells yielded 100 million or so unique TCR beta sequences in earlier analysis.

This CDR3 comprises 15 residues. CDR1 and CDR2 from the germline V gene are SGHTA and FQGNSA. V lost 0 bases, J lost 2 bases, and 4 bases stayed unmatched. Findings and caveats of the study: Researchers catalogued 150 or so TCR beta chains as cytomegalovirus-associated. Reportedly, HLA-A and HLA-B alleles of most subjects were accurately predicted from TCR beta.

Both 60 Vbeta primers and 13 Jbeta primers went into the PCR. As handled by the study authors: Later reanalysis found 75 million to 100 million unique TCR beta chains, around 9.9 million of them shared. The data were produced by immunoSEQ multiplex PCR, yet TCRdb's version contains in-frame clones alone and is incomplete. The V and J calls and clone size were taken over from that table, and D and trimming were inferred from the DNA. The repertoire holds 170,000 or so clones, with 80% as singletons. Concerning this clone: The antigen is unknown.

The J gene is TRBJ2-7, the V gene TRBV7-2; 7 positions agree with TRBD1. Sequencing was performed on PBMCs. This sequence was found in a man in his thirties or forties in good health and CMV-seropositive. CDR3 bases: TGTGCCAGCAGCTTAGCGAACCAGGGGGCCTACGAGCAGTACTTC. Translated, it gives CASSLANQGAYEQYF.